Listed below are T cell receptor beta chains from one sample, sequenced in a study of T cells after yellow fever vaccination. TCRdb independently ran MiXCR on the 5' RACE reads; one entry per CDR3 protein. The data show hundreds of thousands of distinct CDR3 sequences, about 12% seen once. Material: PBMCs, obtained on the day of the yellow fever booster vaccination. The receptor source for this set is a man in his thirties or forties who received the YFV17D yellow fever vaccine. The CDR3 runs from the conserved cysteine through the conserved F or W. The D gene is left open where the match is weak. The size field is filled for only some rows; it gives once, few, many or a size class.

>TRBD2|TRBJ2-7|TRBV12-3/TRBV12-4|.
CASSPGTSNYEQYF
TGTGCCAGCAGTCCCGGGACTAGCAACTACGAGCAGTACTTC
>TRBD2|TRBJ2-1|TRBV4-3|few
CASSRLQLAGGANEQFF
TGCGCCAGCAGCCGCTTACAACTAGCGGGAGGGGCCAATGAGCAGTTCTTC
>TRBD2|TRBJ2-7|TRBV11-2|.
CASSLEPGWGTSGYYEQYF
TGTGCCAGCAGCTTAGAGCCAGGGTGGGGGACTAGCGGCTACTACGAGCAGTACTTC
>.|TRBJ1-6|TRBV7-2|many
CASSLATQGTYYNSPLHF
TGTGCCAGCAGCTTAGCAACGCAGGGAACGTACTATAATTCACCCCTCCACTTT
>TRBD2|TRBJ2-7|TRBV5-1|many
CASSLAPGLADEQYF
TGCGCCAGCAGCTTGGCGCCGGGACTAGCGGACGAGCAGTACTTC
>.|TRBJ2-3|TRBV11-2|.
CASSFHAPPDTQYF
TGTGCCAGCAGCTTTCACGCACCACCCGATACGCAGTATTTT
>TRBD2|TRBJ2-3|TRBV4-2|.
CASSQDISGSADTQYF
TGTGCCAGCAGCCAAGATATTAGCGGGAGTGCAGATACGCAGTATTTT
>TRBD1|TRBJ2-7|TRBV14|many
CASSQARDRGLEQYF
TGTGCCAGCAGCCAAGCCCGGGACAGGGGGCTCGAGCAGTACTTC
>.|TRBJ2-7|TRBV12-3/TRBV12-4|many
CASSLVGGEQYF
TGTGCCAGCAGTTTAGTGGGTGGAGAGCAGTACTTC
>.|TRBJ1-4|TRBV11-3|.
CASSLSVDNEKLFF
TGTGCCAGCTCCTTATCTGTAGATAATGAAAAACTGTTTTTT
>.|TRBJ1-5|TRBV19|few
CASSDTVGTPQHF
TGTGCCAGTAGTGACACCGTTGGGACACCACAGCATTTT